This T cell receptor beta chain was sequenced during a study of identical twins. In its sample, this clonotype was seen a few times. Germline CDR1 DFQATT, CDR2 SNEGSKA (reference sequence). The CDR3 extends over 12 amino acids. The trim removed 6 bases at V and 2 bases at J, leaving 2 bases unmatched. TCRdb called the 5' RACE reads again in MiXCR, with one record for every CDR3 protein. The sample consists of about 470,000 distinct CDR3 sequences, approximately 24% of them appearing once. Separately, the same data were catalogued under a study of T cells expressing NK-cell markers. From that report: In four donors, these clonotypes also led the CD3+CD56-NKG2C+ fraction.

The material sequenced was CD4+ T cells sorted from blood. The clonotype comes from a woman aged 18-35 years in good health. V gene TRBV20-1 combines with J gene TRBJ2-5; 8 nucleotides match TRBD1. CDR3 loop: CSARQGQETQYF. CDR3 nucleotides: TGCAGTGCCAGACAGGGGCAAGAGACCCAGTACTTC.